This is a list of T cell receptor beta chains from one sample in a study of blood T cell repertoires in COVID-19. Measured with immunoSEQ multiplex PCR; TCRdb has only the in-frame clones, and not every one. The table lists 250,000 to 350,000 clones, about 86% of them singletons. Sequencing was carried out using peripheral blood. The receptors were gathered from a woman aged 50 to 60 with acute or convalescent COVID-19. CDR3s include the opening cysteine and the closing phenylalanine or tryptophan. The D gene is left open where the match is weak. Some rows mark clone size as missing; the rest say once, few, many or name a class of expanded clone.

d_gene	abundance	v_gene	j_gene	CDR3nt	CDR3aa
-	-	TRBV10-3	TRBJ2-3	TGTGCCATCAGTGAGTCGAGACAGGGCACAGATACGCAGTATTTT	CAISESRQGTDTQYF
-	-	TRBV18	TRBJ1-1	TGTGCCAGCTCCCTAGACGGGGGAAGGACTGAAGCTTTCTTT	CASSLDGGRTEAFF
TRBD2	-	TRBV2	TRBJ2-2	TGTGCCAGCAGTGATTTTAGCGGGAGCACCGGGGAGCTGTTTTTT	CASSDFSGSTGELFF
-	-	TRBV6-2/TRBV6-3	TRBJ1-1	TGTGCCAGCAGTTACTCACAGAACACTGAAGCTTTCTTT	CASSYSQNTEAFF
TRBD1	-	TRBV5-4	TRBJ1-1	TGTGCCAGCAGCTTGGGAGTCACAGGGGGGGAGGCTTTCTTT	CASSLGVTGGEAFF
TRBD2	-	TRBV11-2	TRBJ2-3	TGTGCCAGCAGCTCGGCAGCGGGGGGGATAGATACGCAGTATTTT	CASSSAAGGIDTQYF
-	few	TRBV7-9	TRBJ1-2	TGTGCCAGCAGCTTAACCTTCCCAGCTAACTATGGCTACACCTTC	CASSLTFPANYGYTF
TRBD2	-	TRBV10-3	TRBJ2-3	TGTGCCTCCACCCCGCTAGCGGGAGAGTCAGATACGCAGTATTTT	CASTPLAGESDTQYF
-	few	TRBV6-2/TRBV6-3	TRBJ2-3	TGTGCCAGCAGTTATCCCGGAGCCGGCACAGATACGCAGTATTTT	CASSYPGAGTDTQYF
-	-	TRBV5-6	TRBJ1-6	TGTGCCAGCAGCCTGCGGGGGAATAATTCACCCCTCCACTTT	CASSLRGNNSPLHF
-	-	TRBV27	TRBJ1-1	TGTGCCAGCAGTCCCAGGCCTGAAGCTTTCTTT	CASSPRPEAFF
TRBD2	-	TRBV18	TRBJ2-2	TGTGCCAGCTCACCCAACCCGTTCCCGGGAGGACAGGAGCTGTTTTTT	CASSPNPFPGGQELFF
TRBD2	-	TRBV7-2	TRBJ2-1	TGTGCCAGCAGCTCCTCCTTAGCGGGACTCAATGAGCAGTTCTTC	CASSSSLAGLNEQFF
-	-	TRBV7-2	TRBJ2-6	TGTGCCAGCATGGAGAGGAGTACTGGGGCCAACGTCCTGACTTTC	CASMERSTGANVLTF
-	-	TRBV6-5	TRBJ1-1	TGTGCCAGCAGACGGGGGGCCGAGACTGAAGCTTTCTTT	CASRRGAETEAFF
-	-	TRBV29-1	TRBJ2-1	TGCAGCGCCGCTCCCCAACAGGGAAATGAGCAGTTCTTC	CSAAPQQGNEQFF
-	-	TRBV7-9	TRBJ1-4	TGTGCCAGCAGCTTAGGTGGCGAAAAACTGTTTTTT	CASSLGGEKLFF
TRBD2	-	TRBV6-6	TRBJ2-2	TGTGCCAGCAGTTCCCGACTAGCGGGAGTGACCGGGGAGCTGTTTTTT	CASSSRLAGVTGELFF
TRBD2	once	TRBV9	TRBJ2-3	TGTGCCAGCAGCCGGACTAGCGGGAGGACAAGCACAGATACGCAGTATTTT	CASSRTSGRTSTDTQYF
TRBD1	-	TRBV4-1	TRBJ1-1	TGCGCCAGCAGCCGTATAGGACAGGGGATTACTGAAGCTTTCTTT	CASSRIGQGITEAFF
-	-	TRBV5-1	TRBJ1-2	TGCGCCAGCAGCTTCGGACAGACTGACTATGGCTACACCTTC	CASSFGQTDYGYTF
-	-	TRBV29-1	TRBJ2-1	TGCAGCGTTGAACGCGGAGGAGGAGGTGAGCAGTTCTTC	CSVERGGGGEQFF
TRBD1	-	TRBV18	TRBJ2-5	TGTGCCAGCTCTCTTCTGACAGGGAGACAGACCCAGTACTTC	CASSLLTGRQTQYF
TRBD1	-	TRBV9	TRBJ1-1	TGTGCCAGCAGTTATACAGGGGGCTCTAACACTGAAGCTTTCTTT	CASSYTGGSNTEAFF
-	-	TRBV6-4	TRBJ2-1	TGTGCCAGCAGTGAGGAAGGGGGGGCCCCCTACAATGAGCAGTTCTTC	CASSEEGGAPYNEQFF
-	few	TRBV18	TRBJ1-5	TGTGCCAGCTCACGAGGGAGCAATCAGCCCCAGCATTTT	CASSRGSNQPQHF
-	-	TRBV4-2	TRBJ1-2	TGTGCCAGCAGCCCGCCCGGGGATGGCTACACCTTC	CASSPPGDGYTF
-	-	TRBV7-3	TRBJ2-5	TGTGCCAGCAGTCGAGGGATTTCGGAGACCCAGTACTTC	CASSRGISETQYF
TRBD1	once	TRBV6-1	TRBJ1-2	TGTGCCAGCAGTGAATTGGGACAGGGGTTTGGTGGCTACACCTTC	CASSELGQGFGGYTF
-	-	TRBV5-1	TRBJ2-7	TGCGCCAGCAGCTTGTCCCCAGGGGCTGACGAGCAGTACTTC	CASSLSPGADEQYF
-	-	TRBV7-2	TRBJ2-1	TGTGCCAGCAGCTTAGGGAGCTCCTACAATGAGCAGTTCTTC	CASSLGSSYNEQFF
-	-	TRBV4-2	TRBJ2-7	TGTGCCAGCAGCCAAGCCAGGGCGAAAACCTACGAGCAGTACTTC	CASSQARAKTYEQYF
-	once	TRBV18	TRBJ1-1	TGTGCCAGCTCACCGGAGGGGTACCTGAACACTGAAGCTTTCTTT	CASSPEGYLNTEAFF
TRBD1	-	TRBV10-1	TRBJ1-2	TGCGCCAGCAGTGGGACAGGGGTCGATGGCTACACCTTC	CASSGTGVDGYTF
TRBD1	many	TRBV2	TRBJ1-5	TGTGCCAGCAGAGAGGACAGGGGGTTTCGGAGCAATCAGCCCCAGCATTTT	CASREDRGFRSNQPQHF
-	-	TRBV7-3	TRBJ2-1	TGTGCCAGCAGCCCCCTTGGGGCCACGGGTGAGCAGTTCTTC	CASSPLGATGEQFF
-	-	TRBV7-9	TRBJ1-1	TGTGCCAGCAGCTTGAACTTTCGCGGGGAAGCTTTCTTT	CASSLNFRGEAFF
-	few	TRBV27	TRBJ1-6	TGTGCCAGCAGATCATTTAATTCACCCCTCCACTTT	CASRSFNSPLHF
TRBD2	-	TRBV3-1/TRBV3-2	TRBJ2-2	TGTGCCAGCAGCCAAGATCTAGGGCTAGCGGGGGGCCGGACCGGGGAGCTGTTTTTT	CASSQDLGLAGGRTGELFF
TRBD2	-	TRBV24-1	TRBJ2-7	TGTGCCACCAGTGACGGTAGTCGGACTAGCGGGATGGACGAGCAGTACTTC	CATSDGSRTSGMDEQYF
-	-	TRBV18	TRBJ1-6	TGTGCCAGCTCACCACCGGCTGTACGGGGGTTGACACCCCTCCACTTT	CASSPPAVRGLTPLHF
TRBD2	-	TRBV10-3	TRBJ2-3	TGTGCCATCGGGGGGCCGGGGGGGGGAGATACGCAGTATTTT	CAIGGPGGGDTQYF
TRBD2	-	TRBV14	TRBJ2-3	TGTGCCAGCAGCCAACTTGGACTAGCGGGGGCAACTAGCACAGATACGCAGTATTTT	CASSQLGLAGATSTDTQYF
TRBD2	-	TRBV5-1	TRBJ2-1	TGCGCCAGCGAATTGGGACTAGCGGGAGTCGTATATGAGCAGTTCTTC	CASELGLAGVVYEQFF
-	-	TRBV3-1/TRBV3-2	TRBJ2-3	TGTGCCAGCAGCCTTGGACTTTCTGCGCAGTATTTT	CASSLGLSAQYF
-	-	TRBV30	TRBJ2-5	TGTGCCTGGAATGGAGGGCCAGGGAGAGAGACCCAGTACTTC	CAWNGGPGRETQYF
-	once	TRBV5-4	TRBJ1-1	TGTGCCAGCAGCTCTGCAGGAGCAAAGGGAGACACTGAAGCTTTCTTT	CASSSAGAKGDTEAFF
TRBD2	-	TRBV11-2	TRBJ2-4	TGTGCCAGCAGCCTGGGGGGGGTTATTCAGTACTTC	CASSLGGVIQYF
-	-	TRBV5-1	TRBJ1-4	TGCGCCAGCAGCTTTCAAGGGGCAACTAATGAAAAACTGTTTTTT	CASSFQGATNEKLFF
-	-	TRBV6-1	TRBJ2-3	TGTGCCAGCAGTGAACGGAGTGGAGGGTATCTTGGGGATACGCAGTATTTT	CASSERSGGYLGDTQYF
TRBD1	-	TRBV4-1	TRBJ1-4	TGCGCCAGCAGCCAAAGGGACAGCCTAAATGAAAAACTGTTTTTT	CASSQRDSLNEKLFF
-	few	TRBV5-4	TRBJ1-6	TGTGCCAGCAGCTTGGATCGCGGGTTAGATTCACCCCTCCACTTT	CASSLDRGLDSPLHF
-	-	TRBV24-1	TRBJ1-2	TGTGCCACCAGTGATTTAAGCGGGAGCGGCTACACCTTC	CATSDLSGSGYTF
TRBD2	-	TRBV2	TRBJ2-2	TGTGCCAGCATCGACCGGACTAGTGATACCGGGGAGCTGTTTTTT	CASIDRTSDTGELFF
TRBD2	-	TRBV7-2	TRBJ2-3	TGTGCCAGCAGCTTTAGCGGGGCCTGGGATACGCAGTATTTT	CASSFSGAWDTQYF